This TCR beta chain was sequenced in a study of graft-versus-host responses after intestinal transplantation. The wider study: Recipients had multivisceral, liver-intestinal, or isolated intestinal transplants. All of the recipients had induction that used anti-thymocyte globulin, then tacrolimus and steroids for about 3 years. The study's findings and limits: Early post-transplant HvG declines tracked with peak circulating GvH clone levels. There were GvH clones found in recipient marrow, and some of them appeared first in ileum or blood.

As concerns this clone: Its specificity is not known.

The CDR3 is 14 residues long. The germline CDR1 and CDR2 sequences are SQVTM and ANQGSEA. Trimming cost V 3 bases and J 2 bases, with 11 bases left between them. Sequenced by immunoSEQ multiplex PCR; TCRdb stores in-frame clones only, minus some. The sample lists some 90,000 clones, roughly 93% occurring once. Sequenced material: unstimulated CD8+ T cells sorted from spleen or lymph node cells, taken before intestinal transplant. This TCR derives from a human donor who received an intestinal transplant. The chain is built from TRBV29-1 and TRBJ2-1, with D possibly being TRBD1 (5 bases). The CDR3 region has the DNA TGCAGCGTTGAGGGGCAGGTAGCCTACAATGAGCAGTTCTTC. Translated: CSVEGQVAYNEQFF.